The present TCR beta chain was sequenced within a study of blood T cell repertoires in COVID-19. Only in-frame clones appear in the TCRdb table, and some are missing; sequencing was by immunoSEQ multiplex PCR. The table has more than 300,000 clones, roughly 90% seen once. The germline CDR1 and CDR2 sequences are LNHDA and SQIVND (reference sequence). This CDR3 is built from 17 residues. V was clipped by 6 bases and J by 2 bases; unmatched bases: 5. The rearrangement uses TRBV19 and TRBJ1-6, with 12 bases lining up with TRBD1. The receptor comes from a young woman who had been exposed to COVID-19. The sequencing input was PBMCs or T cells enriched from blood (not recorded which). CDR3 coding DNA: TGTGCCAGTAGCCCCGGGACAGGGGGCACCTATAATTCACCCCTCCACTTT. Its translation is CASSPGTGGTYNSPLHF.